The 23 T cell receptor beta chains in this list originate from one sample, sequenced in a study of T-cell memory formation after mild COVID-19. TCRdb used MiXCR to reprocess the 5' RACE reads, holding one entry per CDR3 protein. The data hold 30,000 to 35,000 distinct CDR3 sequences, with just under 8% observed a single time. Sequenced input: PBMCs or a T cell subset sorted from them (not recorded which). These receptors came from a man younger than 30 who had mild COVID-19 (a few samples of this study predate the infection). Cell type and time point are not known.

This clonotype has ten or more counts. The chain uses TRBV7-3 and TRBJ2-2; possibly TRBD1 for D (6 bases). CDR3 length: 17 residues. The germline V and J ends were trimmed by 5 bases and 6 bases, with 22 bases remaining between them. Germline V lookup: CDR1 SGHTA, CDR2 FQGTGA. The CDR3 DNA reads TGTGCCAGCAGCAGAGGACAGCCAACATTTGGGGCCGGGGAGCTGTTTTTT. Protein: CASSRGQPTFGAGELFF.

In this sample, this clonotype turned up many times. The rearrangement links TRBV20-1 to TRBJ2-1; D uncertain. The CDR3 spans 15 residues. CDR1 is DFQATT, CDR2 SNEGSKA, per germline (reference sequence). V was clipped by 0 bases and J by 5 bases, with 14 bases between them. The CDR3 nucleotides are TGCAGTGCTAGAGATAATAGACTGGATCACAATGAGCAGTTCTTC. This codes for CSARDNRLDHNEQFF.

At least ten counts were recorded for this clonotype. The chain uses TRBV10-3 and TRBJ2-1, with 13 nucleotides matching TRBD2. Germline CDR1 ENHRY, CDR2 SYGVKD. CDR3 length: 14 residues. J gave up 7 bases and V 4 bases, and 1 base lay outside the gene matches. CDR3 sequence reads: CAISGTSGGNEQFF. The CDR3 DNA follows: TGTGCCATCAGTGGGACTAGCGGGGGTAATGAGCAGTTCTTC.

This clonotype has a count of ten or more. This chain joins TRBV7-2 and TRBJ2-2; D is possibly TRBD1 (5 bases). V lost 2 bases and J lost 6, with 10 bases in between. This CDR3 has 14 residues. Germline-derived CDR1 and CDR2 are SGHTA and FQGNSA. CDR3 protein: CASSLPSGSGELFF. CDR3 sequence (DNA): TGTGCCAGCAGCTTACCATCAGGGTCCGGGGAGCTGTTTTTT. Based on the CDR3 plus reference TRBV7-2 and TRBJ2-2, the full variable domain is GAGVSQSPSNKVTEKGKDVELRCDPISGHTALYWYRQSLGQGLEFLIYFQGNSAPDKSGLPSDRFSAERTGGSVSTLTIQRTQQEDSAVYLCASSLPSGSGELFFGEGSRLTVL.

The chain recombines TRBV28 with TRBJ1-2, with D possibly TRBD1 on 5 matching bases. The CDR3 runs 11 residues. Trimming took off 5 bases at V and 6 bases at J, with 7 bases between the two ends. CDR1 and CDR2 from the germline V gene are MDHEN and SYDVKM. The CDR3 spells CASSIGDGYTF. In DNA, the CDR3 is TGTGCCAGCAGTATAGGGGATGGCTACACCTTC.

Comment on this clonotype: This may be a read error: a much more frequent sequence differs by one nucleotide. The missing conserved phenylalanine or tryptophan at the end of this CDR3 makes a read error likely. The chain carries TRBV30 and TRBJ2-3; TRBD2 might be the D (5 bases). Germline lookup yields CDR1 GTSNPN and CDR2 SVGIG (reference sequence). With 0 bases removed from V and 4 bases from J, the gap between germline ends came to 5 bases. The CDR3 is made up of 12 amino acids. The CDR3 here is CAWSVLADTQYI. CDR3 nucleotides: TGTGCCTGGAGTGTACTAGCAGATACGCAGTATATT.

This clonotype was found many times. The chain links TRBV7-2 to TRBJ2-3; D call uncertain. The CDR3 consists of 12 residues. Germline V gene data show CDR1 as SGHTA and CDR2 as FQGNSA. V was pared by 5 bases and J by 6 bases, with 9 bases between. The CDR3 DNA sequence: TGTGCCAGCAGCCCCCATCGGGATACGCAGTATTTT. This sequence encodes CASSPHRDTQYF.

This clonotype was observed at least ten times. This chain joins TRBV11-3 and TRBJ2-1; a weak D match, TRBD1 (5 bases). The CDR3 covers 14 residues. CDR1 is SGHNT, CDR2 YENEEA, per germline. Trimming removed 6 bases at V and 6 bases at J, with 15 bases between. CDR3 residues: CASSFSGLANEQFF. CDR3 coding DNA: TGTGCCAGCAGTTTTTCAGGGTTGGCCAATGAGCAGTTCTTC.

This clonotype was observed many times. The gene calls are TRBV5-1 and TRBJ1-1; D remains unclear. The CDR3 runs 14 residues. From germline, CDR1 is SGHRS and CDR2 YFSETQ. V lost 4 bases to trimming and J lost 7 bases, with 17 bases between them. DNA for the CDR3: TGCGCCAGCAGCGCAACCGGGAGTGGGGATGAAGCTTTCTTT. Protein: CASSATGSGDEAFF.

At least ten counts were recorded for this clonotype. In DNA form, the CDR3 reads TGCAGTGCTAGCCTCCCCCGGGACGGACCCTACGAGCAGTACTTC. Its protein product is CSASLPRDGPYEQYF. The rearrangement uses TRBV20-1 and TRBJ2-7, with D perhaps given as TRBD1 or TRBD2 (5 bases each). Germline V gives CDR1 DFQATT, CDR2 SNEGSKA (reference sequence). V gave up 3 bases and J gave up 2 bases, with 17 bases separating them. The CDR3 is made up of 15 amino acids.

V usage is TRBV3-1 and J usage is TRBJ1-2; a possible D gene is TRBD1 (6 bases). V shed 3 bases and J shed 4 bases, with 18 bases lying between them. Germline CDR1 LGHDT, CDR2 YNNKEL (reference sequence). There are 16 residues in the CDR3. The CDR3 nucleotides read TGTGCCAGCAGCCAGAGACTTTACAGGGCCGGCTATGGCTACACCTTC. Translated, it gives CASSQRLYRAGYGYTF.

This clonotype has a count of ten or more. The chain combines TRBV5-1 with TRBJ2-7; 11 bases are shared with TRBD1. After removal of 4 bases from V and 0 bases from J, the junction contained 9 bases not matched to a gene. The CDR3 is 17 amino acids. Germline lookup yields CDR1 SGHRS and CDR2 YFSETQ. CDR3 region: CASSPGGTGGSSYEQYF. The CDR3, as DNA: TGCGCCAGCAGCCCCGGGGGGACAGGGGGGAGCTCCTACGAGCAGTACTTC.

This clonotype was detected ten times or more. The chain links TRBV10-2 to TRBJ1-3; D might be TRBD1 (5 bases). V was trimmed by 6 bases and J by 4 bases, leaving 13 bases between them. Germline V gene lookup returns CDR1 WSHSY and CDR2 SAAADI. This CDR3 comprises 14 residues. The CDR3 here is CASRPQGIGNTIYF. The CDR3 nucleotides are TGCGCCAGCAGGCCCCAGGGAATCGGAAACACCATATATTTT.

This clonotype appeared many times. This chain uses TRBV7-2 with TRBJ2-3, with 7 bases fitting TRBD2. The CDR3 runs to 15 residues. Germline values: CDR1 SGHTA, CDR2 FQGNSA. V lost 1 base to trimming and J lost 2 bases; unmatched junction nucleotides: 3. The CDR3 DNA reads as TGTGCCAGCAGCTTAGGACTAGCCCACACAGATACGCAGTATTTT. It is translated as CASSLGLAHTDTQYF. Looking up the rest from reference TRBV7-2 and TRBJ2-3 gives the full variable domain: GAGVSQSPSNKVTEKGKDVELRCDPISGHTALYWYRQSLGQGLEFLIYFQGNSAPDKSGLPSDRFSAERTGGSVSTLTIQRTQQEDSAVYLCASSLGLAHTDTQYFGPGTRLTVL.

This clonotype came up many times. This rearrangement joins TRBV12-3 or TRBV12-4 to TRBJ1-1; unclear D gene. The CDR3 contains 12 residues. V lost 6 bases and J 2 bases, leaving 7 bases between the germline ends. CDR3 loop: CASSRGNTEAFF. In DNA, the CDR3 is TGTGCCAGCAGCCGGGGTAACACTGAAGCTTTCTTT.

At least ten counts were recorded for this clonotype. The V gene is TRBV4-2, the J gene TRBJ2-3; no firm D call. This CDR3 comprises 12 residues. The V gene's germline CDR1 is LGHNA and CDR2 YNFKEQ. The ends were cut back, 0 bases at V and 6 bases at J, with 4 bases in the middle. The CDR3 is CASSQEYDTQYF. The CDR3 DNA is TGTGCCAGCAGCCAAGAGTATGATACGCAGTATTTT.

The sample holds many counts of this clonotype. The rearrangement links TRBV7-2 to TRBJ1-2; D is possibly TRBD1 (5 bases). CDR1 and CDR2 from the germline V gene are SGHTA and FQGNSA. The CDR3 contains 14 residues. Trimming stripped 2 bases from V and 4 bases from J, with 11 bases between. CDR3 residues: CASSLNWGGYGYTF. Here the CDR3 DNA reads TGTGCCAGCAGCTTAAATTGGGGGGGCTATGGCTACACCTTC.

This clonotype was observed many times. A read error may account for a junction end that differs from germline. The chain couples TRBV27 to TRBJ1-5, with no clear D. Germline V CDR1 and CDR2: MNHEY, SMNVEV (reference sequence). The CDR3 runs 12 residues. The CDR3 sequence: CASSFIDHPQHF. CDR3 nucleotides: TGTGCCAGCAGTTTTATAGATCACCCCCAGCATTTT.

This clonotype showed up many times. This rearrangement joins TRBV6-4 to TRBJ2-1; D might be TRBD1 or TRBD2, each matching 5 bases. CDR3 length equals 14 residues. V shed 5 bases and J shed 7 bases, with 15 bases lying between them. Germline loops: CDR1 MRHNA, CDR2 SNTAGT. Here the CDR3 reads CASSTSGTENEQFF. Here the CDR3 DNA reads TGTGCCAGCAGTACCTCCGGGACGGAGAATGAGCAGTTCTTC.

In its sample, this clonotype was seen many times. This chain uses TRBV11-3 with TRBJ2-1; TRBD2 matches 15 bases. The CDR3 covers 17 residues. In germline, CDR1 is SGHNT, CDR2 YENEEA. V shed 4 bases, J shed 2 bases, and the junction held 3 bases outside the gene matches. DNA for the CDR3: TGTGCCAGCAGCTACGGACTAGCGGGGGGGCCCTACAATGAGCAGTTCTTC. This gives the protein CASSYGLAGGPYNEQFF.

This clonotype was seen ten or more times. The genes are TRBV7-9 and TRBJ2-1, with a tentative D call TRBD2 (5 bases). Germline lookup yields CDR1 SEHNR and CDR2 FQNEAQ (reference sequence). This CDR3 has 13 residues. Trimming took off 1 base at V and 7 bases at J, with 8 bases between the two ends. The CDR3 sequence is CASSLGGWNEQFF. The CDR3 DNA follows: TGTGCCAGCAGCTTAGGAGGGTGGAATGAGCAGTTCTTC.

This clonotype was counted at least ten times. This sequence joins TRBV20-1 and TRBJ2-3; 11 bases fit TRBD2. Trimming removed 1 base from V and 3 bases from J; junction bases left unmatched: 6. Germline V gene data show CDR1 as DFQATT and CDR2 as SNEGSKA (reference sequence). This CDR3 has 16 amino acids. The CDR3 nucleotides are TGCAGTGCTAGAGCCCTACTAGCGGGGGTGACAGATACGCAGTATTTT. It codes for CSARALLAGVTDTQYF.

In its sample, this clonotype was seen many times. The V and J genes are TRBV14 and TRBJ2-7; D unclear. Germline CDR1 is SGHDN and CDR2 is FVKESK. The CDR3 runs to 12 residues. Trimming removed 8 bases from V and 6 bases from J, with 14 bases in between. CDR3 protein: CASVMSALEQYV. Here the CDR3 DNA reads TGTGCCAGCGTTATGTCTGCACTCGAGCAGTACGTC.